This T cell receptor (beta chain) was identified in a study of control samples from healthy donors and cancer patients. The trim removed 1 base at V and 9 bases at J, leaving 5 bases unmatched. The germline CDR1 and CDR2 sequences are SGHTA and FQGNSA. The CDR3 contains 14 residues. Libraries were prepared by immunoSEQ multiplex PCR; TCRdb keeps only in-frame clonotypes and omits some of them. The data contain 120,000 or so clones, more than 75% of them singletons. This rearrangement joins TRBV7-2 to TRBJ2-4, with 8 bases fitting TRBD1. Sequenced input: blood. The clonotype comes from a man under 40 in good health. The CDR3 DNA sequence: TGTGCCAGCAGCTTAGTTCCAGGGGGCACCATTCAGTACTTC. It translates to CASSLVPGGTIQYF.